Following are 20 T cell receptor beta chains from one sample sequenced in a study of OX40 agonist ivuxolimab in advanced cancers. Here immunoSEQ multiplex PCR was the method, and the copy in TCRdb shows in-frame clones only, minus some. The table has 65,000 to 75,000 clones, roughly 81% seen once. The source material was CD4+ or CD8+ T cells sorted from blood, sampled in a trial of the OX40 agonist ivuxolimab. The receptors originated from an adult with an advanced solid tumor such as melanoma, head and neck, liver or kidney cancer.

This clone appeared a few times. This rearrangement joins TRBV7-8 to TRBJ2-7, with D perhaps matching TRBD2 (5 bases). CDR3 length equals 16 residues. The V end was cut by 5 bases, the J end by 2 bases, with 19 bases between. Per germline, CDR1 SGHVS and CDR2 FQNEAQ. The CDR3 DNA follows: TGTGCCAGCAGCGCGGTCTTAGCGAACGAACCCTACGAGCAGTACTTC. This sequence encodes CASSAVLANEPYEQYF.

This clone has more than one count but fewer than ten. The J gene is TRBJ1-5, the V gene TRBV30; tentative D call: TRBD1 (5 bases). Trimming shortened V by 5 bases and J by 5 bases, and 10 bases separated the two germline ends. In germline, CDR1 is GTSNPN, CDR2 SVGIG (reference sequence). The CDR3 has 12 residues. The CDR3 reads CAWGRDDQPQHF. The DNA for the CDR3 is TGTGCCTGGGGCAGGGACGATCAGCCCCAGCATTTT.

The chain links TRBV2 to TRBJ2-1; no clear D gene. Trimming removed 11 bases from V and 3 bases from J, with 17 bases in between. The CDR3 consists of 14 residues. Looked up from germline, CDR1 is SNHLY and CDR2 is FYNNEI. CDR3 loop: CAAADPKGYNEQFF. CDR3 nucleotide sequence: TGTGCCGCCGCCGATCCCAAGGGCTACAATGAGCAGTTCTTC.

The J gene is TRBJ2-2, the V gene TRBV5-4, with 8 bases identical to TRBD2. Germline lookup yields CDR1 SGHNT and CDR2 YYREEE (reference sequence). V gave up 6 bases and J gave up 5 bases; unmatched junction bases: 12. This CDR3 region has 16 residues. The CDR3 loop is CASTKGWASGTGELFF. Here the CDR3 DNA reads TGTGCCAGCACCAAAGGATGGGCTAGCGGGACCGGGGAGCTGTTTTTT. The whole variable domain, filled in from reference TRBV5-4 and TRBJ2-2, reads ETGVTQSPTHLIKTRGQQVTLRCSSQSGHNTVSWYQQALGQGPQFIFQYYREEENGRGNFPPRFSGLQFPNYSSELNVNALELDDSALYLCASTKGWASGTGELFFGEGSRLTVL.

The V and J genes are TRBV7-2 and TRBJ2-7, with TRBD2 identical over 8 bases. The CDR3 spans 14 residues. Germline CDR1 SGHTA, CDR2 FQGNSA. The junction had 5 bases not matched to a gene; V was cut back by 5 bases and J by 2 bases. In DNA form, the CDR3 reads TGTGCCAGCAGCGTTAGCGGGGATGCCTACGAGCAGTACTTC. The encoded protein is CASSVSGDAYEQYF.

The J gene is TRBJ2-7, the V gene TRBV7-9, with D perhaps given as TRBD1 or TRBD2 (5 bases each). The CDR3 loop spans 16 amino acids. Germline CDR1 and CDR2: SEHNR and FQNEAQ (reference sequence). V lost 4 bases and J lost 3, with 19 bases in between. The chain's CDR3 is CASSWDLGPLRYEQYF. The DNA for the CDR3 is TGTGCCAGCAGCTGGGACCTCGGGCCCCTCCGCTACGAGCAGTACTTC.

The chain combines TRBV29-1 with TRBJ2-7; 8 bases are a match to TRBD2. Trimming took 4 bases from V and 0 from J; bases not matched to a gene: 5. The germline CDR1 and CDR2 sequences are SQVTM and ANQGSEA. The CDR3 runs to 14 residues. CDR3 DNA sequence: TGCAGCGTTGTCGAGGCGGGAGGCTCCTACGAGCAGTACTTC. This gives the protein CSVVEAGGSYEQYF.

The V and J genes are TRBV6-1 and TRBJ2-3, with D uncertain. V was cut by 2 bases and J by 8 bases, with 20 bases left in between. Germline loops: CDR1 MNHNS, CDR2 SASEGT. This CDR3 has 16 amino acids. The CDR3 region has the DNA TGTGCCAGCAGTGAACGGTTTGGCAGTTCAGTGAGTACGCAGTATTTT. Protein product: CASSERFGSSVSTQYF.

Only one count was recorded for this clone. The rearrangement links TRBV5-8 to TRBJ1-2, with 8 bases lining up with TRBD1. V was pared by 2 bases and J by 7 bases, with 7 bases of the junction left unmatched. CDR1 and CDR2 (germline): SGHTS, YDEGEE. The CDR3 contains 14 residues. CDR3 DNA: TGTGCCAGCAGCTTCAGGCAGGGGGCGCCTGGCTACACCTTC. It specifies CASSFRQGAPGYTF.

The rearrangement links TRBV6-5 to TRBJ1-5; possible D gene TRBD1, 6 bases. Trimming took 8 bases from V and 4 from J, leaving 9 bases between them. CDR1 and CDR2 (germline): MNHEY, SVGAGI. This CDR3 has 12 residues. The CDR3 here is CASGRGNQPQHF. The CDR3 region has the DNA TGTGCCAGCGGCAGGGGAAATCAGCCCCAGCATTTT.

The chain is built from TRBV28 and TRBJ2-4, with D uncertain. V lost 4 bases and J 0 bases, leaving 10 bases between the germline ends. CDR3 size: 15 residues. Germline CDR1 is MDHEN and CDR2 is SYDVKM. The CDR3 reads CASSYGSLAKNIQYF. Here the CDR3 DNA reads TGTGCCAGCAGTTACGGTTCTCTAGCCAAAAACATTCAGTACTTC.

This chain links TRBV5-1 with TRBJ2-5, with no clear D. Germline V gene sequence: CDR1 SGHRS, CDR2 YFSETQ. The V end lost 5 bases, the J end lost 4 bases, and 6 bases lay between the germline ends. The CDR3 has 11 amino acids. This CDR3 reads CASRQTETQYF. The CDR3 bases are TGCGCCAGCAGGCAAACAGAGACCCAGTACTTC.

The genes are TRBV2 and TRBJ2-7, with D uncertain. Trimming shortened V by 6 bases and J by 4 bases, and 7 bases separated the two germline ends. Germline CDR1 and CDR2: SNHLY and FYNNEI. The CDR3 length is 11 residues. As DNA, the CDR3 is TGTGCCAGCAGGGACCGATACGAGCAGTACTTC. Translation: CASRDRYEQYF.

The chain links TRBV27 to TRBJ1-2; weak D call: TRBD1 (5 bases). The CDR3 consists of 15 residues. The germline gives CDR1 MNHEY, CDR2 SMNVEV (reference sequence). The ends were cut back, 0 bases at V and 4 bases at J, with 12 bases in the middle. The CDR3, as DNA: TGTGCCAGCAGTTTATCTCCAAACCAGGGCTATGGCTACACCTTC. Its translation: CASSLSPNQGYGYTF.

This clone has more than one count but fewer than ten. The CDR3 sequence is CASSLKGQGADEQFF. CDR3 DNA: TGTGCCAGCTCACTCAAGGGACAGGGAGCCGATGAGCAGTTCTTC. The chain has TRBV18 and TRBJ2-1, with 9 bases that match TRBD1. In germline, CDR1 is KGHSH, CDR2 LQKENI. Trimming cost V 4 bases and J 8 bases; bases outside gene matches: 9. The CDR3 is made up of 15 amino acids. Combining the CDR3 with reference TRBV18 and TRBJ2-1 gives the whole variable domain NAGVMQNPRHLVRRRGQEARLRCSPMKGHSHVYWYRQLPEEGLKFMVYLQKENIIDESGMPKERFSAEFPKEGPSILRIQQVVRGDSAAYFCASSLKGQGADEQFFGPGTRLTVL.

The rearrangement joins TRBV5-4 to TRBJ2-3; 7 bases are shared with TRBD1. Germline CDR1 is SGHNT and CDR2 is YYREEE (reference sequence). Trimming took 3 bases from V and 0 from J; bases not matched to a gene: 4. The CDR3 spans 15 residues. Written as DNA, the CDR3 is TGTGCCAGCAGCTCTAGACAGGGTAGCACAGATACGCAGTATTTT. Protein sequence: CASSSRQGSTDTQYF.

This chain joins TRBV28 and TRBJ2-5; TRBD1 agrees at 7 bases. The ends lost 2 bases at V and 3 bases at J; junction bases unmatched: 3. This CDR3 spans 14 amino acids. Germline CDR1 is MDHEN and CDR2 is SYDVKM. The CDR3 here is CASSLLGTEETQYF. The CDR3, as DNA: TGTGCCAGCAGTTTACTTGGGACAGAAGAGACCCAGTACTTC.

The rearrangement links TRBV28 to TRBJ1-1; D might be TRBD1 (5 bases). V dropped 6 bases and J dropped 13 bases, with 21 bases sitting between them. Germline V gene lookup returns CDR1 MDHEN and CDR2 SYDVKM. The CDR3 loop spans 13 amino acids. The CDR3 DNA reads TGTGCCAGCAGGCGCTCCATTGGGGCCCACGGTTTCTTT. Translated: CASRRSIGAHGFF.

V and J are TRBV2 and TRBJ2-5, with 9 nucleotides matching TRBD1. Trimming removed 1 base from V and 2 bases from J; junction bases left unmatched: 2. This CDR3 contains 15 residues. Per the germline V gene, CDR1 is SNHLY and CDR2 is FYNNEI. The CDR3 DNA reads as TGTGCCAGCAGTGAAGACAGGGGGCGTCAAGAGACCCAGTACTTC. Translated, it gives CASSEDRGRQETQYF.

This rearrangement joins TRBV4-1 to TRBJ1-6, with D possibly matching TRBD1 (5 bases). V lost 6 bases to trimming and J lost 5 bases, with 8 bases between them. Germline V gene sequence: CDR1 MGHRA, CDR2 YSYEKL. This CDR3 region has 13 residues. The CDR3 sequence is CASRTEDNSPLHF. CDR3 nucleotides: TGCGCCAGCAGGACAGAAGATAATTCACCCCTCCACTTT.